These 17 T cell receptor beta chains share one sample of origin, sequenced in a study of blood T cell repertoires in COVID-19. Method: immunoSEQ multiplex PCR; TCRdb's copy keeps in-frame clones and lacks some. Counted here are about 130,000 clones, roughly two thirds occurring once; the ten biggest clones make up under 2.5%. The sample taken for sequencing was peripheral blood. The receptors originated from an older woman with acute or convalescent COVID-19.

This rearrangement joins TRBV28 to TRBJ1-2, with D possibly being TRBD1 (5 bases). This CDR3 is 14 amino acids long. V shed 5 bases and J shed 4 bases, with 14 bases lying between them. Germline assignment: CDR1 MDHEN and CDR2 SYDVKM. CDR3 nucleotide sequence: TGTGCCAGCAGTGCAGATGGGGCCCTCTATGGCTACACCTTC. Residues: CASSADGALYGYTF.

This clone appeared a few times. V is TRBV6-2 or TRBV6-3 and J is TRBJ2-1; possibly TRBD2 for D (6 bases). The CDR3 is 15 residues long. Between the trimmed V and J ends, which lost 6 bases and 3 bases, there was a span of 15 bases. Germline CDR1 MNHEY, CDR2 SVGEGT. The CDR3 DNA is TGTGCCAGCAGCTTAGGAGGAGGGATCTACAATGAGCAGTTCTTC. Encoded protein: CASSLGGGIYNEQFF.

This chain joins TRBV15 and TRBJ2-5, with 9 bases lining up with TRBD2. Losses at the gene ends were 6 bases for V and 3 bases for J; bases not matched to a gene: 5. The V gene's germline CDR1 is LNHNV and CDR2 YYDKDF (reference sequence). This CDR3 contains 14 residues. As DNA, the CDR3 is TGTGCCACCAGTGGACTAGCGATCGAAGAGACCCAGTACTTC. This sequence encodes CATSGLAIEETQYF.

The chain has TRBV6-2 or TRBV6-3 and TRBJ2-7, with 9 bases fitting TRBD2. With V trimmed by 4 bases and J by 5 bases, 3 bases remained unmatched. This CDR3 contains 13 residues. Germline V gene sequence: CDR1 MNHEY, CDR2 SVGEGT. The CDR3 bases are TGTGCCAGCAGTTGGGCTAGCGGGAACGAGCAGTACTTC. Translation: CASSWASGNEQYF.

The gene calls are TRBV4-3 and TRBJ2-2; perhaps TRBD2 as D (7 bases). V was pared by 1 base and J by 4 bases, with 16 bases between. This CDR3 is 17 amino acids long. Germline assignment: CDR1 LGHNA and CDR2 YSLEER. CDR3 DNA sequence: TGCGCCAGCAGCCAAGGAGGGGGGGCAGGGGCCACCGGGGAGCTGTTTTTT. It yields the protein CASSQGGGAGATGELFF.

This sequence joins TRBV20-1 and TRBJ2-7, with 14 bases matching TRBD2. The germline CDR1 and CDR2 sequences are DFQATT and SNEGSKA (reference sequence). The CDR3 has 17 residues. V gave up 3 bases and J gave up 0 bases; unmatched junction bases: 7. The chain's CDR3 is CSASGLAGGLSSYEQYF. CDR3 coding DNA: TGCAGTGCTAGTGGACTAGCGGGAGGTCTAAGCTCCTACGAGCAGTACTTC.

V gene TRBV9 combines with J gene TRBJ2-1; 10 nucleotides line up with TRBD2. The CDR3 consists of 15 residues. CDR1 is SGDLS and CDR2 is YYNGEE in the germline V gene. Losses at the gene ends were 0 bases for V and 5 bases for J; bases not matched to a gene: 2. This CDR3 reads CASSVGLAGDNEQFF. As DNA, the CDR3 is TGTGCCAGCAGCGTAGGACTAGCGGGTGACAATGAGCAGTTCTTC.

This rearrangement joins TRBV28 to TRBJ1-2, with 8 bases identical to TRBD1. The V gene's germline CDR1 is MDHEN and CDR2 SYDVKM. J gave up 4 bases and V 3 bases, and 1 base lay outside the gene matches. This CDR3 comprises 13 residues. DNA of the CDR3: TGTGCCAGCAGTTTTGGACAGGGCTATGGCTACACCTTC. Its protein product is CASSFGQGYGYTF.

The gene calls are TRBV2 and TRBJ1-2, with TRBD1 as a possible D gene (5 bases). V was pared by 6 bases and J by 4 bases, with 9 bases between. This CDR3 spans 12 amino acids. Germline V CDR1 and CDR2: SNHLY, FYNNEI. Here the CDR3 reads CASRGTPYGYTF. CDR3 in DNA: TGTGCCAGCAGGGGGACTCCCTATGGCTACACCTTC.

The J gene is TRBJ2-1, the V gene TRBV6-5, with D possibly matching TRBD1 (5 bases). Trimming left V 4 bases short and J 0 bases short, with 13 bases between. There are 16 residues in the CDR3. The germline V gene encodes CDR1 MNHEY and CDR2 SVGAGI. In DNA form, the CDR3 reads TGTGCCAGCAGTTTAGGGGCCCCCGGCTCCTACAATGAGCAGTTCTTC. Translation gives CASSLGAPGSYNEQFF.

In its sample, this clone was seen a few times. The V and J genes are TRBV5-1 and TRBJ1-3; D is perhaps TRBD1 (6 bases). The CDR3 runs 14 residues. Trimming removed 1 base at V and 4 bases at J, with 9 bases between. Germline V gene sequence: CDR1 SGHRS, CDR2 YFSETQ. The CDR3 DNA follows: TGCGCCAGCAGCTTGACAGGGTCCGGAAACACCATATATTTT. This encodes CASSLTGSGNTIYF.

The J gene is TRBJ2-3, the V gene TRBV11-2; 14 nucleotides match TRBD2. CDR3 length: 16 amino acids. Germline V gene lookup returns CDR1 SGHAT and CDR2 FQNNGV. After removal of 4 bases from V and 6 bases from J, the junction contained 6 bases not matched to a gene. CDR3 residues: CASSWGTSGSIDTQYF. DNA of the CDR3: TGTGCCAGCAGCTGGGGGACTAGCGGGAGTATTGATACGCAGTATTTT.

The chain employs TRBV27 and TRBJ2-3, with D perhaps TRBD1 (5 bases). There are 15 residues in the CDR3. The germline V and J ends were trimmed by 6 bases and 0 bases, with 13 bases remaining between them. In germline, CDR1 is MNHEY, CDR2 SMNVEV (reference sequence). CDR3 bases: TGTGCCAGCAGCCTAGGGGCGACTAGCACAGATACGCAGTATTTT. Translating it yields CASSLGATSTDTQYF.

The CDR3 reads CASSLDDEHPGELFF. CDR3 nucleotides: TGTGCCAGCAGCTTAGATGATGAGCATCCCGGGGAGCTGTTTTTT. The chain employs TRBV7-2 and TRBJ2-2; D uncertain. Germline CDR1 SGHTA, CDR2 FQGNSA. V was pared by 1 base and J by 6 bases, with 12 bases between. The CDR3 runs to 15 residues.

The chain carries TRBV28 and TRBJ2-7, with a weak D call TRBD1 (5 bases). CDR3 length: 13 residues. The germline V and J ends were trimmed by 6 bases and 2 bases, with 11 bases remaining between them. Per the germline V gene, CDR1 is MDHEN and CDR2 is SYDVKM. The CDR3 bases are TGTGCCAGCAGCCCCTCAGGGACCTACGAGCAGTACTTC. Its translation: CASSPSGTYEQYF.

V is TRBV6-1 and J is TRBJ2-5, with 12 positions matching TRBD2. Germline V gene sequence: CDR1 MNHNS, CDR2 SASEGT. With 2 bases clipped from V and 4 bases from J, the junction kept 2 bases outside the gene matches. The CDR3 length is 15 residues. Here the CDR3 DNA reads TGTGCCAGCAGTGAACTAGCGGGAGGGCCAGAGACCCAGTACTTC. It encodes CASSELAGGPETQYF.

The chain joins TRBV2 to TRBJ2-3, with TRBD2 matching 11 bases. Germline-derived CDR1 and CDR2 are SNHLY and FYNNEI. There are 18 residues in the CDR3. J was trimmed by 0 bases and V by 3 bases; bases with no gene match: 8. The CDR3 here is CASSDRASGGTSTDTQYF. The DNA for the CDR3 is TGTGCCAGCAGTGATAGGGCTAGCGGGGGGACTAGCACAGATACGCAGTATTTT.